The TCR beta chain described here comes from a study of blood T cell repertoires in COVID-19. About the study: Specimens from acute and convalescent COVID-19 originated in the United States, Italy and Spain. T cells, B-cell-depleted T cells, or PBMCs supplied cDNA or gDNA.

In the original analysis: Nucleated cell counts were estimated from reference gene primer amplification. Measured with immunoSEQ multiplex PCR; TCRdb has only the in-frame clones, and not every one. V, J and clone size were drawn from that table, and D and trimming were deduced from the DNA. Among about 92,000 clones listed, approximately 88% were seen once. Enrolment of Seattle patients took place during active infection, and they were followed longitudinally. The sequencing sample was made of peripheral blood. The clonotype originates from a woman aged 60-75 years with COVID-19, enrolled during active disease.

CDR3 region: CASSVQGSVSPLHF. The CDR3 nucleotides read TGTGCCAGCAGCGTACAGGGGAGCGTTTCACCCCTCCACTTT. The rearrangement joins TRBV9 to TRBJ1-6, with D tentatively TRBD1 (6 bases). Germline V gives CDR1 SGDLS, CDR2 YYNGEE. The CDR3 runs 14 residues. V lost 1 base, J lost 9 bases, and 11 bases lay in between.